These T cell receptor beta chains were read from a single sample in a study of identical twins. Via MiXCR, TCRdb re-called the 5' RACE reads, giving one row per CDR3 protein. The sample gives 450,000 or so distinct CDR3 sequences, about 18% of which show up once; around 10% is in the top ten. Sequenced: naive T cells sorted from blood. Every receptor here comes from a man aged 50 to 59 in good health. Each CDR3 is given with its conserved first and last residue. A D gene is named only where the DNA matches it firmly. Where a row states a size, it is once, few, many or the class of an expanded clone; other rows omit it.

cdr3_aa: CATIRDGGYEQYF; cdr3_nt: TGTGCCACCATCCGGGACGGGGGCTACGAGCAGTACTTC; j_call: TRBJ2-7; clone_size: few; v_call: TRBV10-3; d_call: .
cdr3_aa: CASSPTGRRGSTEAFF; cdr3_nt: TGTGCCAGCAGCCCGACGGGGCGCCGGGGGAGTACTGAAGCTTTCTTT; j_call: TRBJ1-1; clone_size: many; v_call: TRBV5-5; d_call: .
cdr3_aa: CASSQEGARGGSPDTQYF; cdr3_nt: TGCGCCAGCAGCCAAGAAGGGGCCAGGGGCGGGTCCCCAGATACGCAGTATTTT; j_call: TRBJ2-3; clone_size: few; v_call: TRBV4-3; d_call: .
cdr3_aa: CASSENNYNEQFF; cdr3_nt: TGTGCCAGCAGTGAAAACAACTACAATGAGCAGTTCTTC; j_call: TRBJ2-1; clone_size: .; v_call: TRBV2; d_call: .
cdr3_aa: CASSLGEYEQYF; cdr3_nt: TGCGCCAGCAGCTTGGGGGAATACGAGCAGTACTTC; j_call: TRBJ2-7; clone_size: many; v_call: TRBV5-1; d_call: .
cdr3_aa: CASSQGFGETQYF; cdr3_nt: TGTGCCAGCAGCCAAGGGTTTGGAGAGACCCAGTACTTC; j_call: TRBJ2-5; clone_size: many; v_call: TRBV4-2; d_call: .
cdr3_aa: CASSVGPSYSYEQYF; cdr3_nt: TGCGCCAGCAGCGTAGGACCCTCCTACTCCTACGAGCAGTACTTC; j_call: TRBJ2-7; clone_size: few; v_call: TRBV5-1; d_call: .
cdr3_aa: CASSLQGLAQETQYF; cdr3_nt: TGTGCCAGCAGCTTGCAAGGACTAGCCCAAGAGACCCAGTACTTC; j_call: TRBJ2-5; clone_size: many; v_call: TRBV11-2; d_call: TRBD2
cdr3_aa: CSARGPGPKAEQYF; cdr3_nt: TGCAGTGCTAGAGGGCCGGGACCGAAGGCCGAGCAGTACTTC; j_call: TRBJ2-7; clone_size: many; v_call: TRBV20-1; d_call: .
cdr3_aa: CSARDGGTGIGDEQYF; cdr3_nt: TGCAGTGCTAGAGATGGAGGGACAGGGATAGGGGACGAGCAGTACTTC; j_call: TRBJ2-7; clone_size: few; v_call: TRBV20-1; d_call: TRBD1
cdr3_aa: CSAKLGGETQYF; cdr3_nt: TGCAGTGCTAAACTAGGGGGAGAGACCCAGTACTTC; j_call: TRBJ2-5; clone_size: .; v_call: TRBV20-1; d_call: .
cdr3_aa: CATSRDRSGTYTDTQYF; cdr3_nt: TGTGCCACCAGCAGAGATCGCAGCGGAACGTACACAGATACGCAGTATTTT; j_call: TRBJ2-3; clone_size: few; v_call: TRBV15; d_call: .
cdr3_aa: CAIRTFDRGAYEQYF; cdr3_nt: TGTGCCATCCGGACTTTTGATAGGGGGGCCTACGAGCAGTACTTC; j_call: TRBJ2-7; clone_size: .; v_call: TRBV10-3; d_call: .
cdr3_aa: CASSFETGGNSPLHF; cdr3_nt: TGTGCCAGCAGCTTTGAGACAGGCGGGAATTCACCCCTCCACTTT; j_call: TRBJ1-6; clone_size: .; v_call: TRBV11-2; d_call: .
cdr3_aa: CASSLVAASYNEQFF; cdr3_nt: TGTGCCAGCAGCCTAGTCGCTGCCTCCTACAATGAGCAGTTCTTC; j_call: TRBJ2-1; clone_size: many; v_call: TRBV7-2; d_call: .
cdr3_aa: CASNLPGGPNTQYF; cdr3_nt: TGTGCCAGCAACCTCCCGGGAGGGCCTAATACGCAGTATTTT; j_call: TRBJ2-3; clone_size: few; v_call: TRBV6-2/TRBV6-3; d_call: TRBD2
cdr3_aa: CASSESRGVRIEQYF; cdr3_nt: TGCGCCAGCAGTGAGTCGAGGGGCGTACGTATCGAGCAGTACTTC; j_call: TRBJ2-7; clone_size: many; v_call: TRBV10-2; d_call: .
cdr3_aa: CASSVTGRQPQHF; cdr3_nt: TGTGCCAGCAGTGTGACTGGTCGGCAGCCCCAGCATTTT; j_call: TRBJ1-5; clone_size: few; v_call: TRBV28; d_call: .
cdr3_aa: CASSPSLNRGLPYTDTQYF; cdr3_nt: TGTGCCAGCAGCCCCAGCCTTAACAGGGGGCTCCCCTACACAGATACGCAGTATTTT; j_call: TRBJ2-3; clone_size: .; v_call: TRBV4-2; d_call: TRBD1
cdr3_aa: CASSQDLTGYGYTF; cdr3_nt: TGCGCCAGCAGCCAAGATCTGACAGGCTATGGCTACACCTTC; j_call: TRBJ1-2; clone_size: .; v_call: TRBV4-3; d_call: .
cdr3_aa: CASSLGVGLAGGNEQFF; cdr3_nt: TGTGCCAGCAGCTTAGGCGTGGGACTAGCGGGGGGCAATGAGCAGTTCTTC; j_call: TRBJ2-1; clone_size: .; v_call: TRBV7-8; d_call: TRBD2
cdr3_aa: CSVGKSTGWNEQFF; cdr3_nt: TGCAGCGTTGGCAAGAGCACGGGTTGGAATGAGCAGTTCTTC; j_call: TRBJ2-1; clone_size: .; v_call: TRBV29-1; d_call: .
cdr3_aa: CASSTPPGQGAFNSPLHF; cdr3_nt: TGTGCCAGCAGCACGCCCCCGGGACAGGGGGCGTTTAATTCACCCCTCCACTTT; j_call: TRBJ1-6; clone_size: few; v_call: TRBV12-3/TRBV12-4; d_call: TRBD1
cdr3_aa: CASSPAWVQPQHF; cdr3_nt: TGTGCCAGCAGTCCCGCTTGGGTGCAGCCCCAGCATTTT; j_call: TRBJ1-5; clone_size: .; v_call: TRBV12-3/TRBV12-4; d_call: .
cdr3_aa: CASSALTGQGETQYF; cdr3_nt: TGTGCTAGCAGCGCCCTTACGGGTCAAGGAGAGACCCAGTACTTC; j_call: TRBJ2-5; clone_size: few; v_call: TRBV7-7; d_call: .
cdr3_aa: CASSVRLAGDNEQFF; cdr3_nt: TGTGCCAGCAGCGTACGGCTAGCGGGGGACAATGAGCAGTTCTTC; j_call: TRBJ2-1; clone_size: .; v_call: TRBV9; d_call: TRBD2
cdr3_aa: CASSVTRDRADTQYF; cdr3_nt: TGTGCCAGCAGCGTGACCCGGGACAGGGCAGATACGCAGTATTTT; j_call: TRBJ2-3; clone_size: .; v_call: TRBV9; d_call: TRBD1
cdr3_aa: CASTAGETQYF; cdr3_nt: TGTGCCAGTACGGCCGGGGAGACCCAGTACTTC; j_call: TRBJ2-5; clone_size: few; v_call: TRBV19; d_call: .
cdr3_aa: CASSYSKFGSTYEQYF; cdr3_nt: TGTGCCAGCAGTTACTCGAAATTCGGGAGTACCTACGAGCAGTACTTC; j_call: TRBJ2-7; clone_size: few; v_call: TRBV6-5; d_call: .
cdr3_aa: CASSLDSVRFSDSPLHF; cdr3_nt: TGTGCCAGCAGCTTAGATTCGGTTCGATTTTCGGATTCACCCCTCCACTTT; j_call: TRBJ1-6; clone_size: few; v_call: TRBV11-2; d_call: .
cdr3_aa: CASSFGPLPTPRETQYF; cdr3_nt: TGTGCCAGCAGCTTTGGCCCTCTCCCGACCCCAAGGGAGACCCAGTACTTC; j_call: TRBJ2-5; clone_size: few; v_call: TRBV5-5; d_call: .
cdr3_aa: CASNPSLGLADKALVGTDTQYF; cdr3_nt: TGTGCCAGCAACCCGAGCCTGGGACTAGCAGATAAGGCTTTGGTGGGCACAGATACGCAGTATTTT; j_call: TRBJ2-3; clone_size: .; v_call: TRBV25-1; d_call: TRBD2
cdr3_aa: CASSLGVAGGPETQYF; cdr3_nt: TGCGCCAGCAGCTTGGGAGTAGCGGGGGGGCCGGAGACCCAGTACTTC; j_call: TRBJ2-5; clone_size: few; v_call: TRBV5-1; d_call: TRBD2
cdr3_aa: CASSPFADTIPEAFF; cdr3_nt: TGTGCCAGCAGCCCCTTTGCGGACACAATCCCTGAAGCTTTCTTT; j_call: TRBJ1-1; clone_size: few; v_call: TRBV9; d_call: .
cdr3_aa: CSAGRESGQFF; cdr3_nt: TGCAGTGCTGGCCGGGAGTCTGGGCAGTTCTTC; j_call: TRBJ2-1; clone_size: .; v_call: TRBV20-1; d_call: .
cdr3_aa: CASSPLGGRMRYGYTF; cdr3_nt: TGTGCCAGCAGCCCCCTAGGTGGTAGGATGCGGTATGGCTACACCTTC; j_call: TRBJ1-2; clone_size: many; v_call: TRBV27; d_call: .
cdr3_aa: CASKWTGNTEAFF; cdr3_nt: TGCGCCAGCAAATGGACAGGGAACACTGAAGCTTTCTTT; j_call: TRBJ1-1; clone_size: .; v_call: TRBV10-2; d_call: TRBD1
cdr3_aa: CASSTAGLGKNIQYF; cdr3_nt: TGTGCCAGCAGTACGGCGGGCCTTGGGAAAAACATTCAGTACTTC; j_call: TRBJ2-4; clone_size: many; v_call: TRBV6-1; d_call: .
cdr3_aa: CASSSDPGGELFF; cdr3_nt: TGTGCCAGCAGCTCCGATCCGGGCGGGGAGCTGTTTTTT; j_call: TRBJ2-2; clone_size: .; v_call: TRBV7-3; d_call: .
cdr3_aa: CASSQEGQGDQPQHF; cdr3_nt: TGTGCCAGCAGCCAAGAAGGACAGGGGGATCAGCCCCAGCATTTT; j_call: TRBJ1-5; clone_size: .; v_call: TRBV3-1; d_call: TRBD1
cdr3_aa: CASSRQTGGNLYEQFF; cdr3_nt: TGTGCCAGCAGCAGGCAGACAGGGGGGAATTTGTATGAGCAGTTCTTC; j_call: TRBJ2-1; clone_size: many; v_call: TRBV7-2; d_call: TRBD1
cdr3_aa: CASSVKSSPLNTEAFF; cdr3_nt: TGTGCCAGCAGTGTCAAAAGCTCGCCCCTGAACACTGAAGCTTTCTTT; j_call: TRBJ1-1; clone_size: many; v_call: TRBV21-1; d_call: .
cdr3_aa: CASSYQDYYTGELFF; cdr3_nt: TGTGCCAGCAGTTACCAGGACTACTACACCGGGGAGCTGTTTTTT; j_call: TRBJ2-2; clone_size: few; v_call: TRBV6-2/TRBV6-3; d_call: .
cdr3_aa: CASSLASGGSQPQHF; cdr3_nt: TGTGCCAGCAGTTTAGCGAGCGGGGGAAGTCAGCCCCAGCATTTT; j_call: TRBJ1-5; clone_size: many; v_call: TRBV12-3/TRBV12-4; d_call: .
cdr3_aa: CASSLIGGGSSTDTQYF; cdr3_nt: TGTGCCAGCAGTTTAATAGGTGGGGGGAGCAGCACAGATACGCAGTATTTT; j_call: TRBJ2-3; clone_size: many; v_call: TRBV28; d_call: .
cdr3_aa: CASSQVGGGLAFF; cdr3_nt: TGCGCCAGCAGCCAAGTCGGAGGAGGGTTGGCTTTCTTT; j_call: TRBJ1-1; clone_size: many; v_call: TRBV4-1; d_call: .
cdr3_aa: CASSERALTEAFF; cdr3_nt: TGCGCCAGCAGTGAGAGGGCCCTCACTGAAGCTTTCTTT; j_call: TRBJ1-1; clone_size: few; v_call: TRBV10-2; d_call: .
cdr3_aa: CASSSAGEANEKLFF; cdr3_nt: TGTGCCAGCAGTTCTGCAGGGGAGGCTAATGAAAAACTGTTTTTT; j_call: TRBJ1-4; clone_size: few; v_call: TRBV28; d_call: .
cdr3_aa: CAWSWAAYNEQFF; cdr3_nt: TGTGCCTGGAGTTGGGCTGCCTACAATGAGCAGTTCTTC; j_call: TRBJ2-1; clone_size: few; v_call: TRBV30; d_call: .
cdr3_aa: CASSPGLAGLLETQYF; cdr3_nt: TGCGCCAGCAGCCCGGGACTAGCGGGATTATTAGAGACCCAGTACTTC; j_call: TRBJ2-5; clone_size: .; v_call: TRBV5-1; d_call: TRBD2
cdr3_aa: CASSLLGSTGSISYEQYF; cdr3_nt: TGTGCCAGCAGCTTGTTGGGTTCGACAGGGAGTATATCCTACGAGCAGTACTTC; j_call: TRBJ2-7; clone_size: many; v_call: TRBV5-6; d_call: TRBD1
cdr3_aa: CASSYLMNTEAFF; cdr3_nt: TGTGCCAGCAGTTACTTGATGAACACTGAAGCTTTCTTT; j_call: TRBJ1-1; clone_size: .; v_call: TRBV6-6; d_call: .
cdr3_aa: CASSLSGWIDDDEQFF; cdr3_nt: TGTGCCAGCAGTTTATCGGGCTGGATAGATGACGATGAGCAGTTCTTC; j_call: TRBJ2-1; clone_size: few; v_call: TRBV27; d_call: .
cdr3_aa: CASSYRRAGNTDTQYF; cdr3_nt: TGCGCCAGCAGCTACCGCCGGGCGGGTAACACAGATACGCAGTATTTT; j_call: TRBJ2-3; clone_size: .; v_call: TRBV5-1; d_call: .
cdr3_aa: CSAKKREGLNEQFF; cdr3_nt: TGCAGTGCTAAGAAGCGGGAGGGCCTGAATGAGCAGTTCTTC; j_call: TRBJ2-1; clone_size: many; v_call: TRBV20-1; d_call: TRBD2